The entry below gives a single T cell receptor beta chain sequence along with its context. The sample originates from a study of T-cell reconstitution after alpha-beta-depleted transplantation in children. Molecular barcoding with unique molecular identifiers was used for the TCRbeta library. TCRdb ran MiXCR on the PCR reads and lists one entry per CDR3 protein. This table holds about 540,000 distinct CDR3 sequences, 27% found once. The CDR3 has 14 residues. Trimming cost V 2 bases and J 9 bases; bases outside gene matches: 3. Germline CDR1 and CDR2: DFQATT and SNEGSKA (reference sequence). The J gene is TRBJ2-1, the V gene TRBV20-1; TRBD2 matches at 14 bases. The sample here was PBMCs, taken before TCRalphabeta/CD19-depleted stem cell transplant. The receptor's source is a boy younger than two with Wiskott-Aldrich syndrome, due to receive a stem cell transplant. The CDR3 bases are TGCAGTGCTAGATCCGGACTAGCGGGAGGTGAGCAGTTCTTC. Its protein is CSARSGLAGGEQFF.